The clone carrying this TCR beta chain has a handful of counts. The antigen is unknown. The use of a sample-barcoded 5' primer and a J-beta primer mix characterized a second PCR of about 6 to 12 cycles. Using its own MiXCR run on the 5' RACE reads, TCRdb lists one record per CDR3 protein. Altogether about 970,000 distinct CDR3 sequences are present, roughly 51% being singletons, with the ten largest covering about 20%. PBMCs numbering at least 6.5 million were isolated per sample. The data stem from a study of blood T cells in healthy people across ages. General study findings and limits: Diversity was higher, and naive CD4+ cells more numerous, in long-lived donors than in aged donors. Unsorted PBMCs blocked a conclusive comparison of naive and antigen-experienced cells. Older age coincided with a roughly linear decline in TCR beta diversity per million T cells.

Losses at the gene ends were 3 bases for V and 0 bases for J; bases not matched to a gene: 9. The CDR3 extends over 18 amino acids. Looked up from germline, CDR1 is SGHTS and CDR2 is YDEGEE. The TCR was taken from a woman in her fifties or sixties in good health. The sequenced material came from blood. This chain joins TRBV5-8 and TRBJ2-6; 7 nucleotides line up with TRBD1. CDR3 DNA sequence: TGTGCCAGCAGCTCAAAACAGGGGCCTCACTCTGGGGCCAACGTCCTGACTTTC. Protein: CASSSKQGPHSGANVLTF.